A selection of T cell receptor beta chains follows, all from one sample in a study of blood T cell repertoires in COVID-19. Assay used: immunoSEQ multiplex PCR; TCRdb lists only in-frame clones, some missing. Among a few hundred thousand clones listed, over 75% were seen once. Sequencing was carried out using PBMCs or T cells enriched from blood (not recorded which). Receptors originate from a man aged 25-45 years who had recovered from COVID-19. The CDR3 runs from the conserved cysteine through the conserved F or W. Fields, in order: clone size, V gene, J gene, CDR3 protein. Rows give clone size only sometimes, using once, few, many, or a class for an expanded clone.

>-|TRBV7-9|TRBJ2-7
CASGRSAYEQYF
>-|TRBV27|TRBJ1-2
CASSLTGRGTRYGYTF
>-|TRBV7-2|TRBJ2-4
CASSTDRDHLAKNIQYF
>-|TRBV19|TRBJ2-3
CASSQGQDTQYF
>once|TRBV27|TRBJ2-7
CASSLFTGYEQYF
>-|TRBV18|TRBJ2-4
CASSLTSGGRLAKNIQYF
>-|TRBV5-1|TRBJ2-2
CASSFAQGGGELFF
>-|TRBV30|TRBJ1-5
CAWSQGPNQPQHF
>-|TRBV28|TRBJ1-2
CASTRGDRIYGYTF
>-|TRBV19|TRBJ2-7
CASSPPDRGSDEQYF
>few|TRBV15|TRBJ1-5
CATSREDLGGQPQHF
>-|TRBV28|TRBJ2-7
CASRIRQGAYEQYF
>-|TRBV11-3|TRBJ2-7
CASSLGGTGGVHEQYF
>-|TRBV5-1|TRBJ1-1
CASSLSGGYTEAFF
>-|TRBV18|TRBJ2-5
CASSPREETQYF
>once|TRBV5-4|TRBJ1-2
CASSLPNTANYGYTF
>few|TRBV2|TRBJ1-2
CASSRQGPDYGYTF
>-|TRBV7-9|TRBJ1-2
CASSSSWHSTF
>few|TRBV10-2|TRBJ2-7
CASSDTYEQYF
>-|TRBV3-1/TRBV3-2|TRBJ2-7
CASSQDRAYEQYF
>-|TRBV3-1/TRBV3-2|TRBJ2-1
CASSPAGTSGVSYNEQFF
>-|TRBV3-1/TRBV3-2|TRBJ2-1
CASSQVTLAGYNEQFF
>once|TRBV5-1|TRBJ2-7
CASSLGQDRYEQYF
>once|TRBV5-5|TRBJ1-1
CASSFQGARNTEAFF
>-|TRBV30|TRBJ1-6
CAWSVFGGAYNSPLHF
>once|TRBV30|TRBJ1-5
CAWSVGEEGNQPQHF
>once|TRBV7-6|TRBJ1-3
CASSKGTVGIGNTIYF
>-|TRBV6-2/TRBV6-3|TRBJ2-3
CASSQADRGGFATDTQYF
>-|TRBV6-6|TRBJ1-2
CASSYSSQGSNYGYTF
>-|TRBV3-1/TRBV3-2|TRBJ2-2
CASSQEGGDGDTGELFF
>-|TRBV28|TRBJ2-2
CASRPGQNTGELFF
>-|TRBV9|TRBJ2-7
CASSVGQGGYEQYF
>-|TRBV5-1|TRBJ1-4
CASSLIGQGYEKLFF
>once|TRBV20-1|TRBJ2-7
CSASPDSYYEQYF
>-|TRBV11-2|TRBJ2-7
CASSEKRTGTYEQYF
>once|TRBV28|TRBJ1-2
CASRRQGAYYGYTF
>-|TRBV2|TRBJ1-5
CASGGSNQPQHF
>-|TRBV5-1|TRBJ1-4
CASSWGTQATNEKLFF
>-|TRBV2|TRBJ2-3
CASTLAGTDTQYF
>-|TRBV10-2|TRBJ2-7
CASHIQGAYEQYF
>-|TRBV5-1|TRBJ2-3
CASSFSGTDTQYF
>-|TRBV27|TRBJ1-1
CASRKTENTEAFF